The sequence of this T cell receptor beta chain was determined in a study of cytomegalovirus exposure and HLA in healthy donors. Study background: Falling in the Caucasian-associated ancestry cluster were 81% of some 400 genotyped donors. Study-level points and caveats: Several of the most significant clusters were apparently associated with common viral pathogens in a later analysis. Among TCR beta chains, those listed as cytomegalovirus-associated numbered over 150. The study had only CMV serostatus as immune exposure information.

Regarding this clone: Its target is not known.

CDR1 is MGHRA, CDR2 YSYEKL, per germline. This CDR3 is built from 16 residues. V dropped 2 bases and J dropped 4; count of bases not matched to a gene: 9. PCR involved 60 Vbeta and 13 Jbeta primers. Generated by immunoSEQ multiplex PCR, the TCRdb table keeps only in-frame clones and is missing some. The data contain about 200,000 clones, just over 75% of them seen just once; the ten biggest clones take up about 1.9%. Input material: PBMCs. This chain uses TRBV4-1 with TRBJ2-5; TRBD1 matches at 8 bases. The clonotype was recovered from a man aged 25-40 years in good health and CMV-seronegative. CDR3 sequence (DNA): TGCGCCAGCAGCCAACAACAGGGACAGGAGTTAGAGACCCAGTACTTC. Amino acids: CASSQQQGQELETQYF.